This T cell receptor beta chain is from a study of T cell responses to AZD1222 COVID-19 vaccine. Study-level results: Vaccine-related CD4 TCRs covered spike, predominating at 160-218 and 743-854.

The CDR3 covers 15 residues. V dropped 6 bases and J dropped 3 bases, with 18 bases sitting between them. The germline V gene has CDR1 DFQATT and CDR2 SNEGSKA (reference sequence). As regards this clone: What it recognizes is unknown.

TCRdb's copy holds only in-frame clones and misses some; the assay was immunoSEQ multiplex PCR. Of approximately 80,000 clones in the sample, approximately 80% were seen once. The genes are TRBV20-1 and TRBJ1-5, with a weak D call TRBD1 (5 bases). Material: peripheral blood, obtained on day 0 of AZD1222 vaccination. The TCR comes from an adult in good health. The CDR3, as DNA: TGCAGTGCCAGTTTGGGGCGTCGAAACAATCAGCCCCAGCATTTT. Translated, it gives CSASLGRRNNQPQHF.